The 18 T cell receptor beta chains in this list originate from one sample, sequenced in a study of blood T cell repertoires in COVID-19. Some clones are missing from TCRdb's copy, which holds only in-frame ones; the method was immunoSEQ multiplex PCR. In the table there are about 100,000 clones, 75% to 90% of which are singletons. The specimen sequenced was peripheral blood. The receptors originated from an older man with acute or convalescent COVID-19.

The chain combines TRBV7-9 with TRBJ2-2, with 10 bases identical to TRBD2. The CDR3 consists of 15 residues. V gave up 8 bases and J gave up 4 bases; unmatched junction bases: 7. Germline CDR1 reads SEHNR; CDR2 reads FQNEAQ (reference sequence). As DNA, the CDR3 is TGTGCCAGCGAAAGCCAGCGGGAGGGCACCGGGGAGCTGTTTTTT. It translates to CASESQREGTGELFF.

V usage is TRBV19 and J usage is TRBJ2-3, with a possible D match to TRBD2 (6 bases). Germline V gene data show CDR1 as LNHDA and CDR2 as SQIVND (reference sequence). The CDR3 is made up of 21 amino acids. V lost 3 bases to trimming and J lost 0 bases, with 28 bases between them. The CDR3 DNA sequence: TGTGCCAGTAGTATCTTCCATCGGGAGCCCACTCCTTTATCTAGCACAGATACGCAGTATTTT. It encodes CASSIFHREPTPLSSTDTQYF.

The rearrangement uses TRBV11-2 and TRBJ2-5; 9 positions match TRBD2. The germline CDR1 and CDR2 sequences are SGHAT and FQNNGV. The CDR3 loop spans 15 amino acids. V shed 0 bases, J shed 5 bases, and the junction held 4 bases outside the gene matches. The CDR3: CASSLEGGRGETQYF. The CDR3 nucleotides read TGTGCCAGCAGCTTAGAAGGCGGGAGGGGCGAGACCCAGTACTTC.

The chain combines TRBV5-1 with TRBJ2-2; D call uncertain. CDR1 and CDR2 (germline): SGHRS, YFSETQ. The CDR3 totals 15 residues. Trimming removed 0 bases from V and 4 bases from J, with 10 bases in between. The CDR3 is CASSLGQFLTGELFF. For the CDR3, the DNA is TGCGCCAGCAGCTTGGGGCAGTTTCTCACCGGGGAGCTGTTTTTT.

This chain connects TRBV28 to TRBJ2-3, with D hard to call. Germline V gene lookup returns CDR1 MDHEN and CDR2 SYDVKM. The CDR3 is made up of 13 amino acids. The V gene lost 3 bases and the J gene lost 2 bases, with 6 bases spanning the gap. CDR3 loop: CASSFPNTDTQYF. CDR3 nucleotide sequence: TGTGCCAGCAGTTTCCCCAACACAGATACGCAGTATTTT.

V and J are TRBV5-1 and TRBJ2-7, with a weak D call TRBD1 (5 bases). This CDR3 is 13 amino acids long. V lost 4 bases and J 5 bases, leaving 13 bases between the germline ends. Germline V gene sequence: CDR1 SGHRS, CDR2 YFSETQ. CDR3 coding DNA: TGCGCCAGCAGCCTCTTGGGGCCCAACGAGCAGTACTTC. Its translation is CASSLLGPNEQYF.

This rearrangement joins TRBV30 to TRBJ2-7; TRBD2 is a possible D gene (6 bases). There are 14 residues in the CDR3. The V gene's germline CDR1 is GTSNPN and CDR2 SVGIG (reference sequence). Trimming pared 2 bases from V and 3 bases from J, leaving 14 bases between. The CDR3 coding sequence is TGTGCCTGGAGTCGGGGGTACGGAAACTACGAGCAGTACTTC. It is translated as CAWSRGYGNYEQYF.

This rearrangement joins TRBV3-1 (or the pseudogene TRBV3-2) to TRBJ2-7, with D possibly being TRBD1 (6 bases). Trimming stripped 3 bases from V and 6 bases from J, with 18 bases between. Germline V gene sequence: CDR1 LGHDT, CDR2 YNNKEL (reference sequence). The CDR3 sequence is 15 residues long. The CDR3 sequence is CASSQDSRDTCEQYF. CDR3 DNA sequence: TGTGCCAGCAGCCAGGATTCCCGGGACACTTGCGAGCAGTACTTC.

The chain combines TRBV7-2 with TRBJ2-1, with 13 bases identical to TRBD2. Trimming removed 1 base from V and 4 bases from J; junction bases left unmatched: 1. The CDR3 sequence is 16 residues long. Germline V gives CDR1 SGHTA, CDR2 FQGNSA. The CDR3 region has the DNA TGTGCCAGCAGCTTAGTGGGACTAGCGGGGTACAATGAGCAGTTCTTC. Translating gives CASSLVGLAGYNEQFF. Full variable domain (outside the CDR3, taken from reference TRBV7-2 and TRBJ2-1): GAGVSQSPSNKVTEKGKDVELRCDPISGHTALYWYRQSLGQGLEFLIYFQGNSAPDKSGLPSDRFSAERTGGSVSTLTIQRTQQEDSAVYLCASSLVGLAGYNEQFFGPGTRLTVL.

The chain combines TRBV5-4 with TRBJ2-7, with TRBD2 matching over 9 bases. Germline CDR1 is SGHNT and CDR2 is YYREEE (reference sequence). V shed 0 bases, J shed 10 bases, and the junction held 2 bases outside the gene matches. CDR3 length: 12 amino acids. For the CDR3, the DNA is TGTGCCAGCAGCTTGGCCGGGACTAGCCAGTACTTC. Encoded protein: CASSLAGTSQYF.

CDR3: CSVSSTGEDSYNSPLHF. CDR3 nucleotides: TGCAGTGTTAGTTCGACAGGTGAAGACTCCTATAATTCACCCCTCCACTTT. V and J are TRBV20-1 and TRBJ1-6, with D perhaps TRBD1 (6 bases). The CDR3 is 17 residues long. The ends were cut back, 7 bases at V and 0 bases at J, with 19 bases in the middle. In germline, CDR1 is DFQATT, CDR2 SNEGSKA (reference sequence).

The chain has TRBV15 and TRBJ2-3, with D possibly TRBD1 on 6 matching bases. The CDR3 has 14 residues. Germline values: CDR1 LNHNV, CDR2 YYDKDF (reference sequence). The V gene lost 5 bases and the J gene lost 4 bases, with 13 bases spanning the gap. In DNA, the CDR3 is TGTGCCACCAGCTCCCGACAGGAGGCAGATACGCAGTATTTT. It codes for CATSSRQEADTQYF.

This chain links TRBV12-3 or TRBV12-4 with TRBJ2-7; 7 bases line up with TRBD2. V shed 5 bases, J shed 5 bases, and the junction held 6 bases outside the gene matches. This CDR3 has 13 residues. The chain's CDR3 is CASSPTSTHEQYF. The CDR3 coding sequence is TGTGCCAGCAGTCCGACTAGCACCCACGAGCAGTACTTC.

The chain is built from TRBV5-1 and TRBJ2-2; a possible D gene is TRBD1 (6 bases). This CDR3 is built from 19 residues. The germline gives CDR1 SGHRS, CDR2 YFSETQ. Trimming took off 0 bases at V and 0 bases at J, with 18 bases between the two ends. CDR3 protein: CASSLEGTRPYTNTGELFF. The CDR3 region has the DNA TGCGCCAGCAGCTTGGAAGGGACACGGCCCTATACGAACACCGGGGAGCTGTTTTTT.

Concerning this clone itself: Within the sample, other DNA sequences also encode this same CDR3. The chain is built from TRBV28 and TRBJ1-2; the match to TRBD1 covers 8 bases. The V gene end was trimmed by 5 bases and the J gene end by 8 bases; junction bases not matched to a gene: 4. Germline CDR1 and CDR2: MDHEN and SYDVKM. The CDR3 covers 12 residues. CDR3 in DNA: TGTGCCAGCAGTCCAGGGGGCTGGGGCTACACCTTC. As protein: CASSPGGWGYTF.

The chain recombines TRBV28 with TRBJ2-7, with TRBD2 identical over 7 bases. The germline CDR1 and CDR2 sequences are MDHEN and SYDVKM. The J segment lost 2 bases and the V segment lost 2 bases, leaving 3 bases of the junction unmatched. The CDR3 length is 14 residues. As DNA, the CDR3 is TGTGCCAGCAGTTTAGCGGGGGTGGCCTACGAGCAGTACTTC. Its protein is CASSLAGVAYEQYF.

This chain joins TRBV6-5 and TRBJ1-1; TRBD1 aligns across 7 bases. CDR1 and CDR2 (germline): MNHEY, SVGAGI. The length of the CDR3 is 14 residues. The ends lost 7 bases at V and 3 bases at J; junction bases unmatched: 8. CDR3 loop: CASTTGAYDTEAFF. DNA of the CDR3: TGTGCCAGCACCACAGGGGCGTACGACACTGAAGCTTTCTTT.

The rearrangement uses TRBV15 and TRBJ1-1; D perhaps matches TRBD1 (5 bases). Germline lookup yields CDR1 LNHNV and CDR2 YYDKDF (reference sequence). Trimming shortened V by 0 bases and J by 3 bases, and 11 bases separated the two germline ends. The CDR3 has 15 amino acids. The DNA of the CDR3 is TGTGCCACCAGCAGAGATCCGGGGGGGGACACTGAAGCTTTCTTT. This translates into CATSRDPGGDTEAFF. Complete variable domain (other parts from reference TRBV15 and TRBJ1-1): DAMVIQNPRYQVTQFGKPVTLSCSQTLNHNVMYWYQQKSSQAPKLLFHYYDKDFNNEADTPDNFQSRRPNTSFCFLDIRSPGLGDTAMYLCATSRDPGGDTEAFFGQGTRLTVV.